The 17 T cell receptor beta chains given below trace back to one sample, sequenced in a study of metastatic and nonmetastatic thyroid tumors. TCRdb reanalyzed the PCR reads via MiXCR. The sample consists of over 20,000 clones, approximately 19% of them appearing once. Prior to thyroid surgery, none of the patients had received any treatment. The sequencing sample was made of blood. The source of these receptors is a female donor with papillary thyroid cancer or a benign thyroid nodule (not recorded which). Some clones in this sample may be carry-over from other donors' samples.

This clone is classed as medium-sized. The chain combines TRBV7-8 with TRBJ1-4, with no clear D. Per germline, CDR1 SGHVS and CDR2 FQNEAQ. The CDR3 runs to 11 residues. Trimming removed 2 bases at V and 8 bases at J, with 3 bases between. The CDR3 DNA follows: TGTGCCAGCAGCTTAAGCGAAAAACTGTTTTTT. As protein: CASSLSEKLFF.

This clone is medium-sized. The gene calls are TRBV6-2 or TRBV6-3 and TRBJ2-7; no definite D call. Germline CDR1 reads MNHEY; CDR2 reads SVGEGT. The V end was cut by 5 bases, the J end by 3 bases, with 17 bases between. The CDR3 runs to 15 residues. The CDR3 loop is CASSPPPPALYEQYF. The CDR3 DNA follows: TGTGCCAGCAGTCCGCCGCCGCCCGCCCTCTACGAGCAGTACTTC.

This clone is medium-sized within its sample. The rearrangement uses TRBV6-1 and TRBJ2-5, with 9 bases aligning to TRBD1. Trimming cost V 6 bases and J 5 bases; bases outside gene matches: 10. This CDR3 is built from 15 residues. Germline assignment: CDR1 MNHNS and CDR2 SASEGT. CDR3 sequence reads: CASRRRDRAGETQYF. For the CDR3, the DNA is TGTGCCAGCAGACGCCGGGACAGGGCTGGCGAGACCCAGTACTTC.

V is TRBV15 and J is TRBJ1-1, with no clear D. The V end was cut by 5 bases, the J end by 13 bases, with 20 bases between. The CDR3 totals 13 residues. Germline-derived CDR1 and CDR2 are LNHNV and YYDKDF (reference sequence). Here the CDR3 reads CATSGLKGDYHFF. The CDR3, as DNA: TGTGCCACCAGCGGACTAAAGGGTGATTACCATTTCTTT.

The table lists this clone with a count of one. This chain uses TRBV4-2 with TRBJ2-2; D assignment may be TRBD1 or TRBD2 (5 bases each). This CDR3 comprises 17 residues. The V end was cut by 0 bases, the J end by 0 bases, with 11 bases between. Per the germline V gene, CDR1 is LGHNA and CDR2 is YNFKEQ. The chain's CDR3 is CASSQEYQGANTGELFF. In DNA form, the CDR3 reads TGTGCCAGCAGCCAAGAGTACCAGGGAGCGAACACCGGGGAGCTGTTTTTT.

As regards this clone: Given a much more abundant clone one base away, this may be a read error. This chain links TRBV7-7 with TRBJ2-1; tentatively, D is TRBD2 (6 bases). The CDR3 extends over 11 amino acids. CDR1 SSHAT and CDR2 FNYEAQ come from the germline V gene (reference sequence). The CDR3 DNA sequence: TGTGCTAGCGGTGTAGGAGTGCCACTGTTCTTC. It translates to CASGVGVPLFF.

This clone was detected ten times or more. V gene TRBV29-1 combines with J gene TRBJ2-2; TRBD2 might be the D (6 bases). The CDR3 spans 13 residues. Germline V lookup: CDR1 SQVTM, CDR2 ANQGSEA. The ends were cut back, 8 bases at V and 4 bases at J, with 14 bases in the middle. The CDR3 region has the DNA TGCAGCTTTCGGGAGACGGGCACCGGGGAGCTGTTTTTT. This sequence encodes CSFRETGTGELFF.

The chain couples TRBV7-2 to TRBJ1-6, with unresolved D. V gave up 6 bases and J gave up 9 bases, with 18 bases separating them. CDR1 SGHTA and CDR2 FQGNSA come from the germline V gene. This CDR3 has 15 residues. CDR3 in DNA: TGTGCCAGCAGTTCCAATTCGGACTCGAGTTCACCCCTCCACTTT. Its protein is CASSSNSDSSSPLHF.

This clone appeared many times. The DNA for the CDR3 is TGTGCCATCAGTGGGGGACAGGGCGGTAGATCGGACACTGAAGCTTTCTTT. It codes for CAISGGQGGRSDTEAFF. V and J are TRBV10-3 and TRBJ1-1; 9 positions match TRBD1. Trimming took 4 bases from V and 3 from J; bases not matched to a gene: 12. Germline CDR1 is ENHRY and CDR2 is SYGVKD. CDR3 size: 17 residues.

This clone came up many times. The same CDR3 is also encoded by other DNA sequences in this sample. The CDR3 bases are TGTGCCAGCCGTAGACAGGCGGGCAATCAGCCCCAGCATTTT. Protein: CASRRQAGNQPQHF. The chain links TRBV6-1 to TRBJ1-5, with D possibly being TRBD1 (6 bases). This CDR3 has 14 amino acids. Trimming took 8 bases from V and 2 from J, leaving 13 bases between them. Germline CDR1 is MNHNS and CDR2 is SASEGT.

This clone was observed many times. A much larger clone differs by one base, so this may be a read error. In DNA form, the CDR3 reads TGCGCCAGCAGCCACGGAGGCTCTGGGGCCAACGTCCTGGCTTTC. Its translation is CASSHGGSGANVLAF. The gene calls are TRBV5-1 and TRBJ2-6, with D perhaps TRBD1 or TRBD2 (5 bases each). Germline CDR1 SGHRS, CDR2 YFSETQ. CDR3 length equals 15 residues.

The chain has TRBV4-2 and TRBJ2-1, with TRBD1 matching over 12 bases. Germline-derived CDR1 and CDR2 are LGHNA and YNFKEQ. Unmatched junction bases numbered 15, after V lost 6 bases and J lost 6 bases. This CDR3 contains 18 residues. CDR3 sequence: CASRYRGQGASGINEQFF. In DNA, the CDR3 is TGTGCCAGCAGGTACAGGGGACAGGGGGCGAGCGGGATCAATGAGCAGTTCTTC.

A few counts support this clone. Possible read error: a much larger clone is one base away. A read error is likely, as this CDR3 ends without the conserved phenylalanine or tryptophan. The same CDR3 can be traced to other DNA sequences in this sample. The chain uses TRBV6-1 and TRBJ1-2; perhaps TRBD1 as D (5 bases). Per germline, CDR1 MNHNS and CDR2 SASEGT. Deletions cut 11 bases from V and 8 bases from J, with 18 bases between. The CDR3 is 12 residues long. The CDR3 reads CASQGHGIGYTL. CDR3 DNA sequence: TGTGCCTCTCAGGGTCACGGTATCGGCTACACCCTC.

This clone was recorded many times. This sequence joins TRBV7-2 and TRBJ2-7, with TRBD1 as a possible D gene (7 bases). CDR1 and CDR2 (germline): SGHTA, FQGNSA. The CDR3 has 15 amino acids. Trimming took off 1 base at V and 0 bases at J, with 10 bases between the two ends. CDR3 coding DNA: TGTGCCAGCAGCTTAGGCGGGACAGTCTCCTACGAGCAGTACTTC. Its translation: CASSLGGTVSYEQYF.

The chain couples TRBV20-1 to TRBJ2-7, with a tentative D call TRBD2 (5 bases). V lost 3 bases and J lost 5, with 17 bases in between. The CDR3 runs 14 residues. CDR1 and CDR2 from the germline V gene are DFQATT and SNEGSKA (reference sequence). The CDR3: CSASLLSGRDEQYF. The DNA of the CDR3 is TGCAGTGCTAGTCTGTTATCGGGAAGGGACGAGCAGTACTTC.

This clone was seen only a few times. The CDR3 sequence is CARSGYGGGAPITDTQYF. The DNA for the CDR3 is TGTGCCAGGTCAGGATATGGCGGGGGTGCACCTATCACAGATACGCAGTATTTT. This chain connects TRBV6-1 to TRBJ2-3; the match to TRBD2 covers 7 bases. The CDR3 length is 18 residues. V shed 9 bases and J 2 bases; nucleotides not matched to a gene: 20. Germline values: CDR1 MNHNS, CDR2 SASEGT.

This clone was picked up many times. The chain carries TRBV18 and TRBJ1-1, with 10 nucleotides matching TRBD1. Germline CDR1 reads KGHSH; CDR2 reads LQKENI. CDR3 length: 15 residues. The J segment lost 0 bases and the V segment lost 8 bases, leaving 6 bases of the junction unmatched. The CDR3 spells CASKTGGGMNTEAFF. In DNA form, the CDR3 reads TGTGCCAGCAAGACAGGGGGCGGCATGAACACTGAAGCTTTCTTT.